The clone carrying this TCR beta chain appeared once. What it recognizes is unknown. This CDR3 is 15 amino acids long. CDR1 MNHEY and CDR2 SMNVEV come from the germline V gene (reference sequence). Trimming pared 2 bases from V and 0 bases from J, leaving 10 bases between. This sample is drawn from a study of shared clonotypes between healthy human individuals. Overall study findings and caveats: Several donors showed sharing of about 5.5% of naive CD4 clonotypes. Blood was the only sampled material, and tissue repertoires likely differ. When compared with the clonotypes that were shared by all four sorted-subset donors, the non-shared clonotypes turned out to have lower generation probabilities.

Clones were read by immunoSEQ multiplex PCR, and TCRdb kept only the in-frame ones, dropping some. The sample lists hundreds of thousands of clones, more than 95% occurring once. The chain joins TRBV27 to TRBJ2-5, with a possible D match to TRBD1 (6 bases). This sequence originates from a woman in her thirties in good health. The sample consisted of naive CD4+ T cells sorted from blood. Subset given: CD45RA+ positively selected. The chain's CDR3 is CASSLIRGNQETQYF. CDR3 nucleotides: TGTGCCAGCAGTTTAATAAGGGGGAACCAAGAGACCCAGTACTTC.